This T cell receptor beta chain comes out of a study of beta chain features in type 1 diabetes. Study findings and constraints: Type 1 diabetes patients had fewer VDJ junction insertions and more deletions. Among patients with Type 1 diabetes, TCRB CDR3s were moderately but significantly shorter in every one of the four CD4+ subsets.

Since all of the isolated RNA was reverse transcribed, expressed TCRB transcripts were what got sequenced. An average approximately 3.7 million reads came from naive, central memory and regulatory T cell samples. This table comes from immunoSEQ multiplex PCR, and its TCRdb copy is limited to in-frame clones, with some not included. The sample yields around 250,000 clones, roughly 20% seen once. This clone was seen a handful of times. What it recognizes is unknown. Sequencing was carried out using naive CD4+ T cells from blood. This sequence originates from a woman aged 35 to 49 with type 1 diabetes.

CDR3 residues: CASRPSAGARYNEQFF. The DNA for the CDR3 is TGTGCCAGCCGGCCGAGTGCGGGAGCTAGGTACAATGAGCAGTTCTTC. This chain uses TRBV4-2 with TRBJ2-1; TRBD2 matches at 7 bases. J lost 4 bases, V lost 8 bases, and 14 bases had no gene match. In germline, CDR1 is LGHNA, CDR2 YNFKEQ. This CDR3 comprises 16 residues.